The present T cell receptor (beta chain) was sequenced within a study of CD8+CD57+ T cells in acquired aplastic anemia. Study at large: DNA recovered from sorted CD4+ and CD8+ cells had a mean of roughly 3 ug. Study results and caveats: Significant differences in CD8+ Simpson's diversity were not observed between patients and controls. Researchers report that approximately 28 CD8+ CDR3 sequences appeared in both patients and controls.

Concerning this clonotype itself: Its antigen remains unknown.

V was trimmed by 0 bases and J by 9 bases, leaving 12 bases between them. The germline V gene has CDR1 MRHNA and CDR2 SNTAGT. The CDR3 has 14 residues. Genomic DNA acted as the template from which TCR beta VDJ combination and CDR3 sequence profiling were carried out. TCRdb re-called the reads through MiXCR, storing one row per CDR3 protein. The sample contains about 470,000 distinct CDR3 sequences, around 30% of which appear only once. All sequencing subjects had displayed CD8+CD57+ cell expansion on flow cytometry. No therapy had been given to the patients at the time of blood sampling. Specimen: sorted CD4+, CD8+, or CD8+CD57+ T cells (not recorded which) from PBMCs. This TCR was recovered from a human donor with aplastic anemia. The genes are TRBV6-4 and TRBJ2-1, with a weak D call TRBD1 (6 bases). CDR3 sequence reads: CASSDSFRGVEQFF. The CDR3, as DNA: TGTGCCAGCAGTGACTCTTTCAGGGGAGTTGAGCAGTTCTTC.